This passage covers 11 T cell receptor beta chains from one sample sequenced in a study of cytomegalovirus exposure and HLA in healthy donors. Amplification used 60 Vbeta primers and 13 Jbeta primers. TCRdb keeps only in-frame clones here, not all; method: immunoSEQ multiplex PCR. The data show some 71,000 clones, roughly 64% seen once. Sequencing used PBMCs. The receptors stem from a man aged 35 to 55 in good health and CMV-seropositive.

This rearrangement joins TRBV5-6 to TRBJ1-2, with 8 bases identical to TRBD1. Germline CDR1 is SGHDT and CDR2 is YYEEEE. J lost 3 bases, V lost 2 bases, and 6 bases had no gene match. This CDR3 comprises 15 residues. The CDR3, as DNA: TGTGCCAGCAGCTTACCCGGGACAGGCCACTATGGCTACACCTTC. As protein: CASSLPGTGHYGYTF.

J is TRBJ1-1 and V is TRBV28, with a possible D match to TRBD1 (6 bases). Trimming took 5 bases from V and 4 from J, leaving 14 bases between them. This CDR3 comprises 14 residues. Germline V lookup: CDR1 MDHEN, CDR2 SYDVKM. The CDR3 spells CASSLGGQRTEAFF. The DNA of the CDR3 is TGTGCCAGCAGTCTGGGGGGGCAACGCACTGAAGCTTTCTTT.

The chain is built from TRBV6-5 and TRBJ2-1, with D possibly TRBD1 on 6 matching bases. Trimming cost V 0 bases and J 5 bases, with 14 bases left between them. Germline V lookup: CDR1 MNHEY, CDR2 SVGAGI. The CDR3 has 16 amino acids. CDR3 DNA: TGTGCCAGCAGTTACTCGCGAGGGGGTGTCCACAATGAGCAGTTCTTC. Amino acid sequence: CASSYSRGGVHNEQFF.

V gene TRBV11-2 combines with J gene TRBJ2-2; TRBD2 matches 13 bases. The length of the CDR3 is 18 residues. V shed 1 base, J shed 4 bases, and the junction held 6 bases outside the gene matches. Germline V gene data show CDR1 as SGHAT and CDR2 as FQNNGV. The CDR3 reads CASSLGLTSGRSTGELFF. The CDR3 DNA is TGTGCCAGCAGCTTAGGTTTGACTAGCGGGAGGTCCACCGGGGAGCTGTTTTTT.

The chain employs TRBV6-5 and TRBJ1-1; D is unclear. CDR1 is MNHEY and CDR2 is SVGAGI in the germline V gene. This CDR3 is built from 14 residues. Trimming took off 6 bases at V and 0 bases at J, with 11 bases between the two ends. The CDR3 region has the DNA TGTGCCAGCAGCCGGCTCCAGGTGAACACTGAAGCTTTCTTT. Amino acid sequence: CASSRLQVNTEAFF.

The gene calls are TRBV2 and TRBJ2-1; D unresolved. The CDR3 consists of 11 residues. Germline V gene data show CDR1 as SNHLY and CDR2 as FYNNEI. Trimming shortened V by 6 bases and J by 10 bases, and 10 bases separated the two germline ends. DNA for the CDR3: TGTGCCAGCAGCCAGAATTGGGAGCAGTTCTTC. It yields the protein CASSQNWEQFF.

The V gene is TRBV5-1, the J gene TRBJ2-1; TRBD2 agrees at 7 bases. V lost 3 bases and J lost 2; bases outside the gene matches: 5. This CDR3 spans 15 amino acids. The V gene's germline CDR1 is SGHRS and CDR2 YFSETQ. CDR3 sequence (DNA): TGCGCCAGCAGCTCCGGGAGGACGGCCTACAATGAGCAGTTCTTC. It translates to CASSSGRTAYNEQFF.

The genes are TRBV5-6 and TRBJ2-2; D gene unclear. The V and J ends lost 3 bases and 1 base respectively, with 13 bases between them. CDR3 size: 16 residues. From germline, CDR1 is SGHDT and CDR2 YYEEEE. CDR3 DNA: TGTGCCAGCAGCTCTAGTTTTATGGGGAACACCGGGGAGCTGTTTTTT. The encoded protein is CASSSSFMGNTGELFF. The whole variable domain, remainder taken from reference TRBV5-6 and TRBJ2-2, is DAGVTQSPTHLIKTRGQQVTLRCSPKSGHDTVSWYQQALGQGPQFIFQYYEEEERQRGNFPDRFSGHQFPNYSSELNVNALLLGDSALYLCASSSSFMGNTGELFFGEGSRLTVL.

The CDR3 nucleotides are TGTGCCAGCAGTTCTCGACAGGGCGGCTACACCTTC. This sequence encodes CASSSRQGGYTF. The chain recombines TRBV28 with TRBJ1-2; 7 bases agree with TRBD1. The J segment lost 8 bases and the V segment lost 4 bases, leaving 4 bases of the junction unmatched. Germline loops: CDR1 MDHEN, CDR2 SYDVKM. This CDR3 contains 12 residues.

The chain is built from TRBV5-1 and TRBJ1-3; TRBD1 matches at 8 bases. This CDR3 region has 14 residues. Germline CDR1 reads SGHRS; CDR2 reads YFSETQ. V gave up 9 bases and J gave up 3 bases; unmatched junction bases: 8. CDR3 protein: CANCRQGYGNTIYF. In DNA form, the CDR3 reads TGCGCCAACTGCCGACAGGGGTATGGAAACACCATATATTTT.

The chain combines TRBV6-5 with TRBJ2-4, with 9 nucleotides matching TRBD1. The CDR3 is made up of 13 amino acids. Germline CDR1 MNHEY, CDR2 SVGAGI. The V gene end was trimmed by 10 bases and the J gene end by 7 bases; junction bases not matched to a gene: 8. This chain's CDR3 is CATGQGRYNIQYF. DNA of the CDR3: TGTGCCACCGGACAGGGGAGGTATAACATTCAGTACTTC.